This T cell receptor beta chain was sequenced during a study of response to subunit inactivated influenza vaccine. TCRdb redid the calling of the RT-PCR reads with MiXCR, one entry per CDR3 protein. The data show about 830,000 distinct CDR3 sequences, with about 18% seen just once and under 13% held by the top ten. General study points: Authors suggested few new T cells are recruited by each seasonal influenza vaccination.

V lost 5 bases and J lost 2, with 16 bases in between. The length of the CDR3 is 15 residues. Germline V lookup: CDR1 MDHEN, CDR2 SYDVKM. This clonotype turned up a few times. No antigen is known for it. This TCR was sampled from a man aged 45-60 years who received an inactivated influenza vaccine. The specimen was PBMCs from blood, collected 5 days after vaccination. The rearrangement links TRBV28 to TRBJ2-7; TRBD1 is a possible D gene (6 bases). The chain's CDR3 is CASSQGTRDAYEQYF. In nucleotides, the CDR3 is TGTGCCAGCAGTCAGGGGACCCGAGATGCCTACGAGCAGTACTTC.